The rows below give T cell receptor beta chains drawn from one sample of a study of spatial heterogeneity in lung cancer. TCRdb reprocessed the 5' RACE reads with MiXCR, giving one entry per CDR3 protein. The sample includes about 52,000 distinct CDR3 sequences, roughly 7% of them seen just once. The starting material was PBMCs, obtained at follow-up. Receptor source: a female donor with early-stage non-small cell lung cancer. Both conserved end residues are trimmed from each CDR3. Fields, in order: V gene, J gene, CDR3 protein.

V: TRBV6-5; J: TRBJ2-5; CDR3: ASSYVTGGKTQY
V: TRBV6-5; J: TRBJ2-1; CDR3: ASTTTGFSEQF
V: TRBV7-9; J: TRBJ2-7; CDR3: ASSPQGYSYEQY
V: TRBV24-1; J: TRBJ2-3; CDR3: ATSETGESDTQY
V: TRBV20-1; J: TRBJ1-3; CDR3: SEETPSGNTIY
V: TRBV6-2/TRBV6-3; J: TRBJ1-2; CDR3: ASSRTPTDNYGYT
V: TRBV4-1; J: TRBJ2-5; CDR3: ASSLRIFRETQY
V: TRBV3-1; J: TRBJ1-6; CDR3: ASSQRGRDSPLH
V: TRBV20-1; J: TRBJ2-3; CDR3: SATPPYRGSTDTQY
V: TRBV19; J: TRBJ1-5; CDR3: ASRPDGLMQPQH
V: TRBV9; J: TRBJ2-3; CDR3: ASSVVGRSRTDTQY
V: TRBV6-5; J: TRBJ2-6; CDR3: ASSYDFVAGSGANVLT
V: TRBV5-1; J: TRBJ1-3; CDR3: ASSSQEGENTIY
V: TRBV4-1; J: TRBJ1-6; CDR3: ASSQDSRGQGHSPLH
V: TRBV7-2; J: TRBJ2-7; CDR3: ASSQAGTSLYEQY
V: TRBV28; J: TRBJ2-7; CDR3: ASSFDRPYEQY
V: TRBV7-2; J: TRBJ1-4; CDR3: ASSLSTNEKLF
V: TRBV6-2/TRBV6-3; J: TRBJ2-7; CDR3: ASSPNRGGEQY
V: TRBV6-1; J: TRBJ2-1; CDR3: ASIAWGRGNEQF
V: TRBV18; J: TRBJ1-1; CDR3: ASSRQGAGMNTEAF
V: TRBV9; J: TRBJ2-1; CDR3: ASSLGRGLDNEQF
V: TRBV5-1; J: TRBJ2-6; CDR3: ASSPPGANVLT
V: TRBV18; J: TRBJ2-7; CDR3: ASSLDRVHEQY
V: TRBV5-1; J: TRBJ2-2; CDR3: ASSPNTGELF
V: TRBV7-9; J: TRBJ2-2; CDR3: ASSSEASGASGELF
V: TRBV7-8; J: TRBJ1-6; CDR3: ASSQQYNSPLH
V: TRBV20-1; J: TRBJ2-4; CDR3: SAGVGKRGMAKNIQY
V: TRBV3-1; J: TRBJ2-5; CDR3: ASSQGSTGAQTQY
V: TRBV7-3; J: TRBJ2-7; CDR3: VSSLKGRSEQY
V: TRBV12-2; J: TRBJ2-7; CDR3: ASRLARASGGRSYEQY
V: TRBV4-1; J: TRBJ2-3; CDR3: ASSQDWLSTDTQY
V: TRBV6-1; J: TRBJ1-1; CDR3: ASFQGATEAF
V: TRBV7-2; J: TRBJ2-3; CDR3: ASSQRGESTDTQY
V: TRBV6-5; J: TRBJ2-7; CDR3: ASSYSAGVLDYEQY
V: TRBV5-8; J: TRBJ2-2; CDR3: ASSLGPNTGELF
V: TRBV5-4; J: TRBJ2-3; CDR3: ASSRGLADSTDTQY